This TCR beta chain appears in the sequencing data of a study of T cells after posttransplantation cyclophosphamide. Points from the study as a whole: Donor CD8+ memory clones often dominated recipient blood repertoires at later times.

Points on this clone: What it recognizes is unknown.

The method was immunoSEQ multiplex PCR; TCRdb's version includes in-frame clones alone and lacks a portion of them. The sample records around 20,000 clones, roughly 85% being singletons. The related graft donor's blood sample was taken on the day of bone marrow donation. CDR3 length: 14 residues. Trimming shortened V by 3 bases and J by 7 bases, and 13 bases separated the two germline ends. Germline-derived CDR1 and CDR2 are SGHNT and YYREEE (reference sequence). The TCR was taken from a man younger than 40 in good health and a related stem cell transplant donor. The sequencing sample was made of memory CD4+ T cells sorted from blood. The chain uses TRBV5-4 and TRBJ2-2, with D tentatively TRBD2 (6 bases). DNA of the CDR3: TGTGCCAGCAGCTGGGAGGCAGGGCACGGGGAGCTGTTTTTT. It is translated as CASSWEAGHGELFF.